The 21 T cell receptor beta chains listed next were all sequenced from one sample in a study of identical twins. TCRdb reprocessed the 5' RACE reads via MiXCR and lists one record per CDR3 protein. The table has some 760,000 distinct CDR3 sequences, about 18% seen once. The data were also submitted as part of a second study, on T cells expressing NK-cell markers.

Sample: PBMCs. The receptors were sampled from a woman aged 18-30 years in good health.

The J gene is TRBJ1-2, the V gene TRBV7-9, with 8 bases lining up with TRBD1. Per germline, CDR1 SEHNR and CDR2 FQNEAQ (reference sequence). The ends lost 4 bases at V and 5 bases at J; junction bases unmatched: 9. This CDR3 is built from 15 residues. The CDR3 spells CASSSDREGGYGYTF. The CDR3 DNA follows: TGTGCCAGCAGCTCGGACAGGGAAGGAGGGTATGGCTACACCTTC.

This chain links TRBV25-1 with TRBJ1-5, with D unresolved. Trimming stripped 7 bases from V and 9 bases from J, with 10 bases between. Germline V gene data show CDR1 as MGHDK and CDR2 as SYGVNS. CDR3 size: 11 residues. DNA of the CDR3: TGTGCCAGCACTTGCGGTTGGCCCCAGCATTTT. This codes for CASTCGWPQHF.

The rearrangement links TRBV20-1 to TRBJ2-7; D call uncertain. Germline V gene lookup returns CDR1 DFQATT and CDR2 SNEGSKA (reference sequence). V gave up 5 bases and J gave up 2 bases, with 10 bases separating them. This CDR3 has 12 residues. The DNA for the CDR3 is TGCAGTGCTCGCACATCGGCCTACGAGCAGTACTTC. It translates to CSARTSAYEQYF.

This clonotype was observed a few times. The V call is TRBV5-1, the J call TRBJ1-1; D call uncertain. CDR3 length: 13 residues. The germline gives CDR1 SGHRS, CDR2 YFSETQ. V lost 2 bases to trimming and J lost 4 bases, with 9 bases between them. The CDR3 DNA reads TGCGCCAGCAGCTTAAATACGGGCACTGAAGCTTTCTTT. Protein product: CASSLNTGTEAFF.

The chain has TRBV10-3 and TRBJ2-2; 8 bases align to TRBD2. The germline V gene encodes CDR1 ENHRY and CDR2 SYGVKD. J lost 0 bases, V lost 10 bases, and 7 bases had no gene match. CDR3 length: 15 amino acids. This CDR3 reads CATTAGGANTGELFF. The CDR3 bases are TGTGCCACGACCGCCGGGGGGGCGAACACCGGGGAGCTGTTTTTT.

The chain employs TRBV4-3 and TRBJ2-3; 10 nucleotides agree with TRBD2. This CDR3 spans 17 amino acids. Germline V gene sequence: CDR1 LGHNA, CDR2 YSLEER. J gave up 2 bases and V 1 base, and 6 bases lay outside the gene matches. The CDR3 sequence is CASSQGLAGGNTDTQYF. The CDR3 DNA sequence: TGCGCCAGCAGCCAAGGATTAGCGGGAGGTAACACAGATACGCAGTATTTT.

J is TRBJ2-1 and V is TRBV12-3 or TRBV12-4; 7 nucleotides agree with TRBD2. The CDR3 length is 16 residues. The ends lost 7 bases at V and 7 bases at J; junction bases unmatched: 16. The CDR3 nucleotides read TGTGCCAGCAAGGCGGGAGTAAGGGCTTTGGGGAATGAGCAGTTCTTC. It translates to CASKAGVRALGNEQFF.

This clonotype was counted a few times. CDR3 in DNA: TGTGCCAGCAGTTACGGGTTCAGGGTCTACGAGCAGTACTTC. It yields the protein CASSYGFRVYEQYF. The V and J genes are TRBV6-5 and TRBJ2-7; TRBD1 is a possible D gene (5 bases). Trimming stripped 2 bases from V and 3 bases from J, with 11 bases between. Germline CDR1 is MNHEY and CDR2 is SVGAGI. CDR3 length equals 14 residues.

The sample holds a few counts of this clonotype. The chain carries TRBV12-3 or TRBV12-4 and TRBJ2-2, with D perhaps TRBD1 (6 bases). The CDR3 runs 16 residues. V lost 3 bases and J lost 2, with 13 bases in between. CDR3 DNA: TGTGCCAGCAGTTTTCGAGTCGGGACAAACACCGGGGAGCTGTTTTTT. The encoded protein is CASSFRVGTNTGELFF.

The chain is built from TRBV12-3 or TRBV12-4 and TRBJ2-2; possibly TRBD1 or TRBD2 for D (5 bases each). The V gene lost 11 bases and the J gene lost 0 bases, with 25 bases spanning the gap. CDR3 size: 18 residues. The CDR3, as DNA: TGTGCCTGCTCCGCGCCTAGGATGGGGGAATCGAACACCGGGGAGCTGTTTTTT. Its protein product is CACSAPRMGESNTGELFF.

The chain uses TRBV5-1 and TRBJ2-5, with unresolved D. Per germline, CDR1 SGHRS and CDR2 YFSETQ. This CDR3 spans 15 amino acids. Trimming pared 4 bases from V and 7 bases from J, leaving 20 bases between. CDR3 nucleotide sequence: TGCGCCAGCAGCCCACCTGGCCAGTTTGGCGCGACCCAGTACTTC. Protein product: CASSPPGQFGATQYF.

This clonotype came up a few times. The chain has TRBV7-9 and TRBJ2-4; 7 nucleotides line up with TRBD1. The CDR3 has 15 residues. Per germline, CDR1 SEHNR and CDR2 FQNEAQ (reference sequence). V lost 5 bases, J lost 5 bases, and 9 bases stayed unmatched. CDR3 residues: CASSPLSTGENIQYF. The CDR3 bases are TGTGCCAGCAGCCCGCTTTCCACAGGGGAAAACATTCAGTACTTC.

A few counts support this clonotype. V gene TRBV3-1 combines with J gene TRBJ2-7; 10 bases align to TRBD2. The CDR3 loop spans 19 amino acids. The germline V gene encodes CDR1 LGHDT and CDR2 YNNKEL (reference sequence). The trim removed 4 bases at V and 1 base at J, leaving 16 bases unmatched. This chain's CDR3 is CASSRVAGLTSGQSYEQYF. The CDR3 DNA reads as TGTGCCAGCAGCCGAGTGGCCGGGTTGACTAGCGGGCAATCCTACGAGCAGTACTTC.

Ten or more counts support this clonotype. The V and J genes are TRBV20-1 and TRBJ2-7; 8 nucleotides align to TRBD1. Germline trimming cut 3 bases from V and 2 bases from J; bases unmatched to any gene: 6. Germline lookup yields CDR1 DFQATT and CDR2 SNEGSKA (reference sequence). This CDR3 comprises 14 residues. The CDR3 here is CSARDRVLTYEQYF. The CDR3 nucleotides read TGCAGTGCTAGGGACAGGGTCCTTACCTACGAGCAGTACTTC.

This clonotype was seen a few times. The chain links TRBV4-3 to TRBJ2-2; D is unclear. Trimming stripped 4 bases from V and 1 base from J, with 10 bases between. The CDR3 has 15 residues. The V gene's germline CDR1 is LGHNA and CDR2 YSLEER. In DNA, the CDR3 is TGCGCCAGCAGCCCAACAGCCATGAACACCGGGGAGCTGTTTTTT. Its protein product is CASSPTAMNTGELFF.

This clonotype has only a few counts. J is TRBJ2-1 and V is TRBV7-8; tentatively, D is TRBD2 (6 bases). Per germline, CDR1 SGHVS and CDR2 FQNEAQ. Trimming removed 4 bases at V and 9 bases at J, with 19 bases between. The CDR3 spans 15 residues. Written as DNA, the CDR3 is TGTGCCAGCAGCTCGACTAGAGTGGGAAACGCTGAGCAGTTCTTC. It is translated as CASSSTRVGNAEQFF. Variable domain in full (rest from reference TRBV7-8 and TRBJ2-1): GAGVSQSPRYKVAKRGQDVALRCDPISGHVSLFWYQQALGQGPEFLTYFQNEAQLDKSGLPSDRFFAERPEGSVSTLKIQRTQQEDSAVYLCASSSTRVGNAEQFFGPGTRLTVL.

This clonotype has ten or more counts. CDR3: CASSLVGGANYGYTF. The CDR3 region has the DNA TGTGCCAGCAGCTTAGTGGGTGGAGCTAACTATGGCTACACCTTC. The chain couples TRBV11-2 to TRBJ1-2; D gene uncertain. Trimming shortened V by 1 base and J by 0 bases, and 9 bases separated the two germline ends. Germline CDR1 and CDR2: SGHAT and FQNNGV. There are 15 residues in the CDR3.

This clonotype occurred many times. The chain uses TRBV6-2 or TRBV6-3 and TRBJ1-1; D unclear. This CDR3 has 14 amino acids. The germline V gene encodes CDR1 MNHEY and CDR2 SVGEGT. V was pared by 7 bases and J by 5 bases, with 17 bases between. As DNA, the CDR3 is TGTGCCAGCATTTTCGACGGGAGGTGGACTGAAGCTTTCTTT. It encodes CASIFDGRWTEAFF.

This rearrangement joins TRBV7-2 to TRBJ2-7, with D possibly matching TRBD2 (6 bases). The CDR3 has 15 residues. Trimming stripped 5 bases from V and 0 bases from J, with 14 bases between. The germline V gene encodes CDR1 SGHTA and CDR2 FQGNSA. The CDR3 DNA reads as TGTGCCAGCAGCCAAGGCTGGGGAGGCTCCTACGAGCAGTACTTC. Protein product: CASSQGWGGSYEQYF.

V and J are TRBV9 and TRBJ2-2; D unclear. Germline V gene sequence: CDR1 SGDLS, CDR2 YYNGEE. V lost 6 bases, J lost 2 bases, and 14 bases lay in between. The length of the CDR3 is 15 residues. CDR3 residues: CASNPSGENTGELFF. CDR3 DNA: TGTGCCAGCAACCCATCGGGTGAAAACACCGGGGAGCTGTTTTTT. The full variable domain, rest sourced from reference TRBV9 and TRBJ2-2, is DSGVTQTPKHLITATGQRVTLRCSPRSGDLSVYWYQQSLDQGLQFLIQYYNGEERAKGNILERFSAQQFPDLHSELNLSSLELGDSALYFCASNPSGENTGELFFGEGSRLTVL.

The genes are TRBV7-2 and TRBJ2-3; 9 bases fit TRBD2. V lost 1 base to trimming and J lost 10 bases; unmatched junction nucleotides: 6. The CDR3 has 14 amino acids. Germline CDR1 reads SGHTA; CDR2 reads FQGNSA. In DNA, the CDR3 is TGTGCCAGCAGCTTAGAGGGCGGGAGGGCTTCGCAGTATTTT. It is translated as CASSLEGGRASQYF.